A selection of T cell receptor beta chains follows, all from one sample in a study of cytomegalovirus exposure and HLA in healthy donors. Only in-frame clones appear in the TCRdb table, and some are missing; sequencing was by immunoSEQ multiplex PCR. This sample has more than 65,000 clones, with approximately 79% found just once. Sequenced sample: PBMCs. The source is a female donor in good health and CMV-seronegative. Both conserved end residues are part of each CDR3. Each record gives: V gene, J gene, clone size, D gene, CDR3 protein, CDR3 DNA. The D gene is left open where the match is weak. Where a row states a size, it is once, few, many or the class of an expanded clone; other rows omit it.

V gene: TRBV19; J gene: TRBJ1-1; clone size: -; D gene: -; CDR3 protein: CASSTPRLELNTEAFF; CDR3 DNA: TGTGCCAGTAGTACCCCTCGTTTGGAGCTGAACACTGAAGCTTTCTTT
V gene: TRBV30; J gene: TRBJ2-5; clone size: -; D gene: TRBD2; CDR3 protein: CAWSVQRGGQETQYF; CDR3 DNA: TGTGCCTGGAGTGTTCAGCGGGGGGGGCAAGAGACCCAGTACTTC
V gene: TRBV5-4; J gene: TRBJ1-2; clone size: -; D gene: -; CDR3 protein: CASSSPGAVGYTF; CDR3 DNA: TGTGCCAGCAGCTCCCCAGGGGCGGTTGGCTACACCTTC
V gene: TRBV6-5; J gene: TRBJ2-5; clone size: once; D gene: TRBD1; CDR3 protein: CATQGQEETQYF; CDR3 DNA: TGTGCCACCCAGGGACAGGAGGAGACCCAGTACTTC
V gene: TRBV6-5; J gene: TRBJ2-5; clone size: -; D gene: TRBD1; CDR3 protein: CASRRTGLETQYF; CDR3 DNA: TGTGCCAGCAGGAGGACAGGGTTAGAGACCCAGTACTTC
V gene: TRBV7-9; J gene: TRBJ1-1; clone size: -; D gene: TRBD1; CDR3 protein: CASSTLDRDPEAFF; CDR3 DNA: TGTGCCAGCAGCACCCTCGACAGGGACCCTGAAGCTTTCTTT
V gene: TRBV5-1; J gene: TRBJ1-4; clone size: -; D gene: TRBD1; CDR3 protein: CASKAGTGEEKLFF; CDR3 DNA: TGCGCCAGCAAGGCTGGTACAGGGGAAGAAAAACTGTTTTTT
V gene: TRBV6-1; J gene: TRBJ1-5; clone size: -; D gene: TRBD1; CDR3 protein: CASSETGGSNQPQHF; CDR3 DNA: TGTGCCAGCAGCGAGACAGGGGGTAGCAATCAGCCCCAGCATTTT
V gene: TRBV5-1; J gene: TRBJ1-6; clone size: -; D gene: -; CDR3 protein: CASSLDGRANSPLHF; CDR3 DNA: TGCGCCAGCAGCTTGGATGGCAGGGCGAATTCACCCCTCCACTTT
V gene: TRBV4-1; J gene: TRBJ2-2; clone size: -; D gene: TRBD1; CDR3 protein: CASSQDRQGWYTGELFF; CDR3 DNA: TGCGCCAGCAGCCAAGATAGACAGGGATGGTACACCGGGGAGCTGTTTTTT
V gene: TRBV11-2; J gene: TRBJ1-4; clone size: -; D gene: TRBD1; CDR3 protein: CASRPRGAIATNEKLFF; CDR3 DNA: TGTGCCAGCAGACCCAGGGGGGCGATTGCAACTAATGAAAAACTGTTTTTT
V gene: TRBV9; J gene: TRBJ2-3; clone size: -; D gene: TRBD1; CDR3 protein: CASSSQGTTDTQYF; CDR3 DNA: TGTGCCAGCAGCTCACAGGGGACCACAGATACGCAGTATTTT
V gene: TRBV6-1; J gene: TRBJ1-5; clone size: -; D gene: -; CDR3 protein: CASSPDGERSQPQHF; CDR3 DNA: TGTGCCAGCAGCCCTGACGGGGAACGAAGTCAGCCCCAGCATTTT
V gene: TRBV7-9; J gene: TRBJ1-4; clone size: -; D gene: TRBD1; CDR3 protein: CASSGGQINEKLFF; CDR3 DNA: TGTGCCAGCAGCGGGGGACAGATTAATGAAAAACTGTTTTTT
V gene: TRBV4-2; J gene: TRBJ2-7; clone size: -; D gene: TRBD2; CDR3 protein: CASSQELAGMYEQYF; CDR3 DNA: TGTGCCAGCAGCCAAGAACTAGCGGGGATGTACGAGCAGTACTTC
V gene: TRBV15; J gene: TRBJ2-5; clone size: once; D gene: TRBD2; CDR3 protein: CATATQGGGVETQYF; CDR3 DNA: TGTGCCACCGCGACGCAAGGTGGGGGGGTGGAGACCCAGTACTTC
V gene: TRBV14; J gene: TRBJ2-3; clone size: -; D gene: TRBD2; CDR3 protein: CASSQISGRETDTQYF; CDR3 DNA: TGTGCCAGCAGCCAAATTAGCGGGAGGGAGACAGATACGCAGTATTTT